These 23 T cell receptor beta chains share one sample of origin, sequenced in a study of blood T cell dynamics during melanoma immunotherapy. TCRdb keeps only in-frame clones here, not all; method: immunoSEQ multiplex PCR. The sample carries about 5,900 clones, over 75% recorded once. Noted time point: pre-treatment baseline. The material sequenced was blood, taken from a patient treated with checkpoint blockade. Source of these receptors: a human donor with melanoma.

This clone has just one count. The CDR3 sequence: CASSVVLAGGNTGELFF. In DNA form, the CDR3 reads TGTGCCAGCAGCGTAGTCCTAGCGGGGGGGAACACCGGGGAGCTGTTTTTT. This rearrangement joins TRBV9 to TRBJ2-2; 11 positions agree with TRBD2. Germline V gene lookup returns CDR1 SGDLS and CDR2 YYNGEE. The V gene end was trimmed by 0 bases and the J gene end by 1 base; junction bases not matched to a gene: 2. The CDR3 has 17 residues.

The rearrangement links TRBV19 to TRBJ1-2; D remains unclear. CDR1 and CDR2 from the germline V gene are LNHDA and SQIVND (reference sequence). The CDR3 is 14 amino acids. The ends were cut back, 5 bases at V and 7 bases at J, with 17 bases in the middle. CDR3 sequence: CASSSVTGFAGYTF. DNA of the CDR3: TGTGCCAGTAGTTCCGTGACCGGCTTTGCTGGCTACACCTTC.

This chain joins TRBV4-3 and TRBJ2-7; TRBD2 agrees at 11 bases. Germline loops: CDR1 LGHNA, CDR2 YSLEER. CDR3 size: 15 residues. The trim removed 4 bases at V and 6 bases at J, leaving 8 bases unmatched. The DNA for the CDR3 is TGCGCCAGCAGCCCCTCAACCGGACTAGCGGGCGAGCAGTACTTC. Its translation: CASSPSTGLAGEQYF.

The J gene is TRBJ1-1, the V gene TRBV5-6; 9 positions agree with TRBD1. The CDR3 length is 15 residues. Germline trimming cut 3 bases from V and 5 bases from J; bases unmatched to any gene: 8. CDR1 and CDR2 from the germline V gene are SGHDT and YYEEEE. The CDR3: CASSSKQGAGTEAFF. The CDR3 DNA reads TGTGCCAGCAGCTCGAAACAGGGGGCAGGGACTGAAGCTTTCTTT.

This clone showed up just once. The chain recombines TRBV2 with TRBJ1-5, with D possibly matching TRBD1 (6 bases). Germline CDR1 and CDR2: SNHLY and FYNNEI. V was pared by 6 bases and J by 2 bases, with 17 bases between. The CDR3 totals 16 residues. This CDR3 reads CASRDLQGGGNQPQHF. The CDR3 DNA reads TGTGCCAGCAGAGACCTACAGGGTGGCGGCAATCAGCCCCAGCATTTT. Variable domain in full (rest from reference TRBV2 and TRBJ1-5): EPEVTQTPSHQVTQMGQEVILRCVPISNHLYFYWYRQILGQKVEFLVSFYNNEISEKSEIFDDQFSVERPDGSNFTLKIRSTKLEDSAMYFCASRDLQGGGNQPQHFGDGTRLSIL.

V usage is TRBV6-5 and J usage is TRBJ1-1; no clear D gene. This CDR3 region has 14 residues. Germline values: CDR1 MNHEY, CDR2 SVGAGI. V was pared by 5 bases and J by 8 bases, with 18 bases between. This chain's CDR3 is CASSRDVNSREAFF. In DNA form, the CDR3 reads TGTGCCAGCAGTCGAGACGTTAACTCCCGCGAAGCTTTCTTT.

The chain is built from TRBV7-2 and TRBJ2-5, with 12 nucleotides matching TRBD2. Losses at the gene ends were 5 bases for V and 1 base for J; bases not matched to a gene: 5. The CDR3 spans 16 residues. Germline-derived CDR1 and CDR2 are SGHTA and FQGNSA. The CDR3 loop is CASSQTSGGRQETQYF. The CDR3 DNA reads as TGTGCCAGCAGCCAGACTAGCGGGGGTCGCCAAGAGACCCAGTACTTC.

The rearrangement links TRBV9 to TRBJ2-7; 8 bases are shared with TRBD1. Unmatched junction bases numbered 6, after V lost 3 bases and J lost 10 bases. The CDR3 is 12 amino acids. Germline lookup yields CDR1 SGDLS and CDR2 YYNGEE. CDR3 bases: TGTGCCAGCAGCGGGGGGACAGGTCCCCAGTACTTC. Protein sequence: CASSGGTGPQYF.

CDR3 nucleotides: TGTGCCAGCAGCCCTGGCGGGGACCTCAATGAGCAGTTCTTC. Residues: CASSPGGDLNEQFF. The rearrangement uses TRBV7-3 and TRBJ2-1; TRBD2 is a possible D gene (6 bases). Germline CDR1 and CDR2: SGHTA and FQGTGA. CDR3 size: 14 residues. Trimming removed 5 bases from V and 6 bases from J, with 14 bases in between.

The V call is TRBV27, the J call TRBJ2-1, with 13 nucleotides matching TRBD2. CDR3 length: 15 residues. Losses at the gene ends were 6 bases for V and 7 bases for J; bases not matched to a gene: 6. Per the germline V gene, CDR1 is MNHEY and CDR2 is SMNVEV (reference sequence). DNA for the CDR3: TGTGCCAGCAGGGGAGGGACTAGCGGGGATAATGAGCAGTTCTTC. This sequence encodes CASRGGTSGDNEQFF.

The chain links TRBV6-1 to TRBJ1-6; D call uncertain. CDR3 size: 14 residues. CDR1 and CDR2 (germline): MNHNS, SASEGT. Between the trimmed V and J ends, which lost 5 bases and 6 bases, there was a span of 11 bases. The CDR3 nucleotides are TGTGCCAGCAGTCGGGCCTCCCCTAATTCACCCCTCCACTTT. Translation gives CASSRASPNSPLHF.

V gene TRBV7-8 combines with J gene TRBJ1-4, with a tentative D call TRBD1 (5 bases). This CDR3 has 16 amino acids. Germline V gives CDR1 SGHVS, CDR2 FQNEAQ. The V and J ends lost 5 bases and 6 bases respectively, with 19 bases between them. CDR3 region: CASSPRAGTEYEKLFF. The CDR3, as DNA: TGTGCCAGCAGCCCTCGAGCTGGGACTGAGTATGAAAAACTGTTTTTT.

The CDR3 nucleotides read TGTGCCAGCAGCTTGGCCGGAGCGCAGGAGACCCAGTACTTC. Encoded protein: CASSLAGAQETQYF. This rearrangement joins TRBV5-4 to TRBJ2-5; D is ambiguous. The V gene's germline CDR1 is SGHNT and CDR2 YYREEE (reference sequence). V was pared by 0 bases and J by 5 bases, with 11 bases between. This CDR3 has 14 residues.

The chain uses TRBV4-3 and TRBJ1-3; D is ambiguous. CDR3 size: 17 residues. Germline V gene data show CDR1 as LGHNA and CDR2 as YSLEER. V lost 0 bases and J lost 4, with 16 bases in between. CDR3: CASSQDEPRVAGNTIYF. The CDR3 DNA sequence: TGCGCCAGCAGCCAAGATGAACCGCGGGTAGCCGGAAACACCATATATTTT.

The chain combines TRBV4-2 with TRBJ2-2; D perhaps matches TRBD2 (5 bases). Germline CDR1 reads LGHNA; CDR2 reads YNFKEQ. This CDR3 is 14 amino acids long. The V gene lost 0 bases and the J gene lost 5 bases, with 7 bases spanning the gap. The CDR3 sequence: CASSQDRRTGELFF. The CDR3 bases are TGTGCCAGCAGCCAAGATAGGAGGACCGGGGAGCTGTTTTTT.

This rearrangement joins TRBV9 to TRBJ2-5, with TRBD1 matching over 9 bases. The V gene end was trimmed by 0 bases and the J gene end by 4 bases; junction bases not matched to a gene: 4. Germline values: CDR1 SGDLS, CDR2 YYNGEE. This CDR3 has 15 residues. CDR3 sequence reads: CASSVGGTGRETQYF. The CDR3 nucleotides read TGTGCCAGCAGCGTAGGAGGGACAGGGCGAGAGACCCAGTACTTC.

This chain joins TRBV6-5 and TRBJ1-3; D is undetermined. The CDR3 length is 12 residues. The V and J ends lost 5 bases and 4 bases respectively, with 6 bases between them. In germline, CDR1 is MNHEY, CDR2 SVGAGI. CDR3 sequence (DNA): TGTGCCAGCAGTACGGGAGGAAACACCATATATTTT. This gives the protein CASSTGGNTIYF.

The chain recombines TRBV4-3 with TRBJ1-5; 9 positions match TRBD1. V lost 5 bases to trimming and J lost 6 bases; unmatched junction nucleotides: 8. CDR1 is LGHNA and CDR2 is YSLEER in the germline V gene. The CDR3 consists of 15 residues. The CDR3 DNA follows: TGCGCCAGCAGCGAAAAAACAGGGGGCGGTCAGCCCCAGCATTTT. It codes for CASSEKTGGGQPQHF.

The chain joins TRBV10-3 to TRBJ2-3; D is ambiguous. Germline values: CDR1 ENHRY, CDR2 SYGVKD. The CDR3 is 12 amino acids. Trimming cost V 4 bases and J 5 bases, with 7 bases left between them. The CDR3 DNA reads TGTGCCATCAGTGTGCTTGGAGATACGCAGTATTTT. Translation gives CAISVLGDTQYF.

CDR3 residues: CSVEAQGRENTEAFF. The DNA of the CDR3 is TGCAGCGTTGAAGCCCAGGGGAGGGAGAACACTGAAGCTTTCTTT. V usage is TRBV29-1 and J usage is TRBJ1-1; D possibly corresponds to TRBD1 (6 bases). The CDR3 totals 15 residues. The germline V gene encodes CDR1 SQVTM and CDR2 ANQGSEA. The V and J ends lost 1 base and 1 base respectively, with 13 bases between them.

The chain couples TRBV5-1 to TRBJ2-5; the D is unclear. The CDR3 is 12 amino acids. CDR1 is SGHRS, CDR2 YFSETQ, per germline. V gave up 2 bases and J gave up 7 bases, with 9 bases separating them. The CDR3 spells CASSFNSGTQYF. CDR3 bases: TGCGCCAGCAGCTTTAACAGTGGGACCCAGTACTTC.

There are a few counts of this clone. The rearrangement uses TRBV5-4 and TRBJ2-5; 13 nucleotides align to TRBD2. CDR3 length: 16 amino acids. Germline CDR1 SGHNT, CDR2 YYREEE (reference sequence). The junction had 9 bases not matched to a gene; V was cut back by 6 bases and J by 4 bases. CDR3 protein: CASTWTSGGHGETQYF. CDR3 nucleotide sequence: TGTGCCAGCACCTGGACTAGCGGGGGACATGGAGAGACCCAGTACTTC.

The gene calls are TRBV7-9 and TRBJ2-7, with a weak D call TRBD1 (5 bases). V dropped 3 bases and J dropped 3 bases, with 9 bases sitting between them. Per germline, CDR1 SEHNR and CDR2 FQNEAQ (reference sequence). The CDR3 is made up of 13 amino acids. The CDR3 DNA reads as TGTGCCAGCAGCTTGGAGACAGACTACGAGCAGTACTTC. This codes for CASSLETDYEQYF.